The 23 T cell receptor beta chains below were found in one sample sequenced in a study of tumor-infiltrating lymphocytes in primary liver carcinoma (dated by TCRdb to about 2017). The sequencing machine was an Illumina HiSeq 2500. Using a constant-region primer and ProtoScript II reverse transcriptase, TCRbeta-specific cDNA was reverse-transcribed from about 460 ng total RNA. TCRbeta libraries were built with three nested multiplex PCR rounds, a slightly modified ARM-PCR procedure. Each of the first two PCR rounds ran for nine to ten cycles and used multiplex TRBV1-TRBV30 forward primers together with a Cbeta reverse primer. The public reads were reprocessed in TCRdb via fastp at Q25 and MiXCR, keeping in-frame beta chains. A single entry per CDR3 protein holds the most common genes and DNA from its merged rows. A total of 300,000 to 400,000 distinct CDR3 sequences appear in this sample, roughly two thirds of them only once. The ten biggest clones cover under 8% of the sample.

TRIzol reagent was used to extract blood RNA from unsorted whole blood, while the DNeasy Blood & Tissue kit provided the germline DNA. Input material: peripheral blood. These TCRs come from a man aged 35-49 years with primary liver carcinoma and hepatitis B virus infection.

The genes are TRBV11-1 and TRBJ2-7; 10 bases fit TRBD1. CDR3 size: 16 residues. The germline V gene has CDR1 SGHAT and CDR2 FQDESV (reference sequence). CDR3 in DNA: TGTACCGGCAGCCAAATCGGGACAGGGGCTTTGAACGAGCAGTACTTC. Translating it yields CTGSQIGTGALNEQYF.

A note on this clonotype: This could be a read error, since a much larger clone is one nucleotide away. As DNA, the CDR3 is TGTGCCAACAGATACACCGGGACTAGCCTCGGAGGGGAGACCCAGTACTTC. Protein sequence: CANRYTGTSLGGETQYF. V usage is TRBV6-1 and J usage is TRBJ2-5; the match to TRBD2 covers 9 bases. The junction had 20 bases not matched to a gene; V was cut back by 10 bases and J by 5 bases. Germline loops: CDR1 MNHNS, CDR2 SASEGT. The CDR3 contains 17 residues.

The V call is TRBV6-5, the J call TRBJ2-5; 14 bases align to TRBD2. The CDR3 sequence is 15 residues long. The germline V gene encodes CDR1 MNHEY and CDR2 SVGAGI. CDR3 loop: CTCSGGLAGVETQYF. The CDR3, as DNA: TGTACCTGCAGTGGGGGACTAGCGGGAGTGGAGACCCAGTACTTC.

This clonotype appeared once. This clone may be a read error of a much larger clone one base away. The V and J genes are TRBV6-1 and TRBJ1-1; D call uncertain. Germline loops: CDR1 MNHNS, CDR2 SASEGT. The CDR3 is 16 residues long. V gave up 2 bases and J gave up 7 bases, with 20 bases separating them. The DNA for the CDR3 is TGTGCCAGCAGTGAAATCGACCCCGGGCGGGGTTGTGAAGCTTTCTTT. This gives the protein CASSEIDPGRGCEAFF.

The chain couples TRBV4-1 to TRBJ2-1; D perhaps matches TRBD2 (5 bases). There are 15 residues in the CDR3. Trimming took off 7 bases at V and 6 bases at J, with 19 bases between the two ends. CDR1 and CDR2 (germline): MGHRA, YSYEKL. The CDR3 region is CASTSERAGSNEQFF. CDR3 sequence (DNA): TGCGCCAGCACCTCGGAGAGGGCAGGTTCCAATGAGCAGTTCTTC.

This sequence joins TRBV19 and TRBJ2-4, with a weak D call TRBD1 (5 bases). The V end was cut by 5 bases, the J end by 2 bases, with 19 bases between. CDR1 LNHDA and CDR2 SQIVND come from the germline V gene (reference sequence). The CDR3 spans 17 residues. CDR3 sequence reads: CASSAEAGYGSKNIQYF. Written as DNA, the CDR3 is TGTGCCAGTAGTGCAGAGGCAGGGTACGGTTCCAAAAACATTCAGTACTTC.

In regard to this clonotype: Its ends do not fully match the called genes, so a read error is possible. This chain uses TRBV5-5 with TRBJ2-5; a weak D match, TRBD1 (6 bases). Germline V gene lookup returns CDR1 SGHKS and CDR2 YYEKEE (reference sequence). The length of the CDR3 is 14 residues. The CDR3 coding sequence is TGTACCAGCAGCTTGAGACAGGTGCAAGAGACCCAGTACTTC. Translated, it gives CTSSLRQVQETQYF.

This clonotype was counted ten times or more. The rearrangement uses TRBV6-6 and TRBJ1-4; D is uncertain. Per the germline V gene, CDR1 is MNHNY and CDR2 is SVGAGI (reference sequence). This CDR3 has 14 residues. Trimming took off 6 bases at V and 8 bases at J, with 16 bases between the two ends. The CDR3 spells CASSRLGGLEKLFF. CDR3 DNA sequence: TGTGCCAGCAGCCGACTGGGTGGCCTAGAAAAACTGTTTTTT.

V gene TRBV7-8 combines with J gene TRBJ2-3; 9 bases match TRBD2. CDR3 length equals 17 residues. J lost 3 bases, V lost 6 bases, and 13 bases had no gene match. The V gene's germline CDR1 is SGHVS and CDR2 FQNEAQ. The CDR3 DNA follows: TGTGCCAGCAGTCCCTTGGGTAGCGGGAGCATGACAGATACGCAGTATTTT. This encodes CASSPLGSGSMTDTQYF. The complete variable domain, with remaining parts taken from reference TRBV7-8 and TRBJ2-3, reads GAGVSQSPRYKVAKRGQDVALRCDPISGHVSLFWYQQALGQGPEFLTYFQNEAQLDKSGLPSDRFFAERPEGSVSTLKIQRTQQEDSAVYLCASSPLGSGSMTDTQYFGPGTRLTVL.

Worth noting for this clonotype: One end of the junction is discordant with germline, which a read error may explain. This rearrangement joins TRBV6-2 or TRBV6-3 to TRBJ2-7; the D is unclear. CDR3 length: 11 residues. CDR1 MNHEY and CDR2 SVGEGT come from the germline V gene. The CDR3 DNA follows: TGTGTCAGCAGTTCTGCCCCCGAGCAGTACTTC. Protein product: CVSSSAPEQYF.

The count of this clonotype is one. The junction departs from germline at one end; a sequencing error may be responsible. The CDR3 DNA follows: TGTGCCAGCAGTAAACTAGCGGGAGATTACAATGAGAAGTTCTTC. Its translation is CASSKLAGDYNEKFF. This chain joins TRBV6-2 or TRBV6-3 and TRBJ2-1, with 11 bases lining up with TRBD2. Germline V gene sequence: CDR1 MNHEY, CDR2 SVGEGT. The CDR3 totals 15 residues.

Of note for this clonotype: A junction boundary mismatches the germline segment, possibly from a read error. The gene calls are TRBV11-2 and TRBJ2-7; D remains unclear. Germline V CDR1 and CDR2: SGHAT, FQNNGV. This CDR3 has 15 residues. CDR3 residues: CTSSSDLDGKYKQYF. The CDR3 DNA follows: TGTACCAGCAGCTCCGATTTGGATGGGAAATACAAGCAGTACTTC.

The chain recombines TRBV10-2 with TRBJ2-7; 7 bases are shared with TRBD2. Germline V CDR1 and CDR2: WSHSY, SAAADI. This CDR3 contains 18 residues. Unmatched junction bases numbered 14, after V lost 2 bases and J lost 1 base. The CDR3 loop is CASSESGGRIRLSYEQYF. The CDR3 nucleotides read TGCGCCAGCAGTGAGAGCGGCGGGAGAATTCGATTGTCCTACGAGCAGTACTTC.

The chain employs TRBV15 and TRBJ2-6, with 8 bases identical to TRBD1. This CDR3 is 18 amino acids long. The germline CDR1 and CDR2 sequences are LNHNV and YYDKDF (reference sequence). Germline trimming cut 5 bases from V and 0 bases from J; bases unmatched to any gene: 9. The CDR3 DNA reads as TGTGCCACCAGCGGGCGGGACAGGATGATCTCTGGGGCCAACGTCCTGACTTTC. It is translated as CATSGRDRMISGANVLTF.

On this clonotype: Compared with germline, one end of the junction differs, possibly owing to a read error. This chain links TRBV11-2 with TRBJ2-3; 9 bases line up with TRBD2. CDR3 length: 13 amino acids. Germline loops: CDR1 SGHAT, CDR2 FQNNGV. This CDR3 is CTSSFVAGDMQYF. In DNA form, the CDR3 reads TGTACCAGCAGCTTCGTAGCGGGGGATATGCAGTATTTT. Complete variable domain (other parts from reference TRBV11-2 and TRBJ2-3): EAGVAQSPRYKIIEKRQSVAFWCNPISGHATLYWYQQILGQGPKLLIQFQNNGVVDDSQLPKDRFSAERLKGVDSTLKIQPAKLEDSAVYLCTSSFVAGDMQYFGPGTRLTVL.

Remarks on this clonotype: The junction and the germline gene differ at one end; a read error may be behind it. This chain joins TRBV11-2 and TRBJ2-1, with D unclear. The V gene's germline CDR1 is SGHAT and CDR2 FQNNGV. The CDR3 is 13 amino acids. CDR3 nucleotides: TGTGCCAGCAGCGCGCAGGCGTACGGTGAGCGGTTCTTC. Translated, it gives CASSAQAYGERFF.

Regarding this clonotype: A single base separates this from a much larger clone, so it may be a read error. V and J are TRBV6-1 and TRBJ2-7; D could derive from TRBD1 or TRBD2 (5 bases each). The CDR3 loop spans 14 amino acids. Germline assignment: CDR1 MNHNS and CDR2 SASEGT. In nucleotides, the CDR3 is TGTACCAGCATTCCGGGACGAGAACACTACGAGCAGTACTTC. Its protein is CTSIPGREHYEQYF.

The sample holds many counts of this clonotype. The gene calls are TRBV10-3 and TRBJ2-3; 8 bases match TRBD2. Losses at the gene ends were 6 bases for V and 6 bases for J; bases not matched to a gene: 2. The germline gives CDR1 ENHRY, CDR2 SYGVKD. This CDR3 region has 12 residues. The CDR3, as DNA: TGTGCCATCAGCTCGGGGGGGGATACGCAGTATTTT. This sequence encodes CAISSGGDTQYF.

About this clonotype itself: This may stem from a read error, because a much larger clone lies one nucleotide away. The rearrangement links TRBV6-1 to TRBJ2-2; D possibly corresponds to TRBD1 (5 bases). CDR1 and CDR2 from the germline V gene are MNHNS and SASEGT. The CDR3 runs 16 residues. The CDR3 region is CVSSHHGAMNTGELFF. As DNA, the CDR3 is TGTGTCAGCAGCCACCATGGGGCGATGAACACCGGGGAGCTGTTTTTT.

This clonotype was detected many times. V gene TRBV6-1 combines with J gene TRBJ2-7; the match to TRBD2 covers 8 bases. Unmatched junction bases numbered 9, after V lost 0 bases and J lost 2 bases. Germline CDR1 is MNHNS and CDR2 is SASEGT. The CDR3 contains 17 residues. As DNA, the CDR3 is TGTGCCAGCAGTGAAGCGCTGGTACTAGCGGTAACCTACGAGCAGTACTTC. Its protein is CASSEALVLAVTYEQYF.

This clonotype has only a few counts. The rearrangement joins TRBV6-1 to TRBJ2-3; D possibly matches TRBD1 or TRBD2 (5 bases each). V shed 8 bases and J shed 4 bases, with 16 bases lying between them. CDR1 is MNHNS, CDR2 SASEGT, per germline. The length of the CDR3 is 14 residues. CDR3 DNA sequence: TGTGCCAGCCCCCCGACGGGGACCCCAGATACGCAGTATTTT. Translated: CASPPTGTPDTQYF.

Concerning this clonotype itself: At one end the junction does not follow the germline gene, possibly because of a read error. The V and J genes are TRBV28 and TRBJ2-6, with D perhaps matching TRBD2 (6 bases). This CDR3 has 16 residues. Germline CDR1 is MDHEN and CDR2 is SYDVKM. CDR3 DNA sequence: TGTGCCAGCATCCCGGCGGGGAACTATGGGGCCAATGTCCCGACTTTC. This gives the protein CASIPAGNYGANVPTF. The full variable domain, rest sourced from reference TRBV28 and TRBJ2-6, is DVKVTQSSRYLVKRTGEKVFLECVQDMDHENMFWYRQDPGLGLRLIYFSYDVKMKEKGDIPEGYSVSREKKERFSLILESASTNQTSMYLCASIPAGNYGANVPTFGAGSRLTVL.

Many counts were recorded for this clonotype. V gene TRBV10-3 combines with J gene TRBJ2-7, with 7 bases lining up with TRBD1. Per germline, CDR1 ENHRY and CDR2 SYGVKD. This CDR3 spans 16 amino acids. Trimming took 7 bases from V and 2 from J; bases not matched to a gene: 14. The CDR3 sequence is CAIKRGQETSPYEQYF. CDR3 DNA: TGTGCCATCAAGAGAGGACAGGAGACCAGCCCCTACGAGCAGTACTTC.